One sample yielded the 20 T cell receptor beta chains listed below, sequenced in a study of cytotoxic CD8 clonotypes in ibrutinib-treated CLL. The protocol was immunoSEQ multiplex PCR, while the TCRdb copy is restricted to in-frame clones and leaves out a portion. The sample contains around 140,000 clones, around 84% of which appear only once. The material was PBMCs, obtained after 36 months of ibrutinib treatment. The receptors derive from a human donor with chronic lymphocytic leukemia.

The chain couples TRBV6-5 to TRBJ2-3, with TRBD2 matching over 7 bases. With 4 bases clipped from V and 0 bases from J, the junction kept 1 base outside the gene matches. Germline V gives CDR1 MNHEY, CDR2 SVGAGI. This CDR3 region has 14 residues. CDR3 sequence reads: CASSFSGSTDTQYF. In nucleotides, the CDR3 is TGTGCCAGCAGTTTTAGCGGGAGCACAGATACGCAGTATTTT.

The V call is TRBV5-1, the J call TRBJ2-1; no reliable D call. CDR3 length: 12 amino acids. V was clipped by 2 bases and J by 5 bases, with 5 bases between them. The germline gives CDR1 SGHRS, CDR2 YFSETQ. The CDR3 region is CASSFRDNEQFF. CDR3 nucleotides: TGCGCCAGCAGCTTCAGAGACAATGAGCAGTTCTTC.

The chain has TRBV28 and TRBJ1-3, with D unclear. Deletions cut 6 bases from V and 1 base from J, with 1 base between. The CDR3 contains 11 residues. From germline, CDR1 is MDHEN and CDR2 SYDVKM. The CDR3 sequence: CASRSGNTIYF. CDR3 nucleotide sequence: TGTGCCAGCAGGTCTGGAAACACCATATATTTT.

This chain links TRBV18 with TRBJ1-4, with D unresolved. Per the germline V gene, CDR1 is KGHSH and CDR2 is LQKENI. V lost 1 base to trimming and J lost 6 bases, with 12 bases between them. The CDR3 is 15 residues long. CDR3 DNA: TGTGCCAGCTCACCACAAGGCAGGCTCTATGAAAAACTGTTTTTT. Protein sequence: CASSPQGRLYEKLFF.

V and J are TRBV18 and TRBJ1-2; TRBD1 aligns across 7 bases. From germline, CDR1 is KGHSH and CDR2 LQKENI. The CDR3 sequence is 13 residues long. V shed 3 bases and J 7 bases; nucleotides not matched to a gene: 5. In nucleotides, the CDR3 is TGTGCCAGCTCACCGCCGACAGGGTTTGGCTACACCTTC. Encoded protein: CASSPPTGFGYTF.

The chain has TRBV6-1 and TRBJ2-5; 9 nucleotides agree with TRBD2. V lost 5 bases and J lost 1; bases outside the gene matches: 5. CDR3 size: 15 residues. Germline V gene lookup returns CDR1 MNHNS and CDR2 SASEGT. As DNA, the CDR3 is TGTGCCAGCAGTATGGGTAGCGGGGGCCAAGAGACCCAGTACTTC. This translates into CASSMGSGGQETQYF.

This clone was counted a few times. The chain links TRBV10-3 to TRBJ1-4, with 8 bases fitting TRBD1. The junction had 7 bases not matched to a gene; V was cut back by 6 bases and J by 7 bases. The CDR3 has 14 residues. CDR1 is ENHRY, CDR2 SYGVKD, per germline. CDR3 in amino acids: CAIRPHRGSEKLFF. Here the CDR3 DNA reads TGTGCCATCAGGCCCCACAGGGGGAGTGAAAAACTGTTTTTT.

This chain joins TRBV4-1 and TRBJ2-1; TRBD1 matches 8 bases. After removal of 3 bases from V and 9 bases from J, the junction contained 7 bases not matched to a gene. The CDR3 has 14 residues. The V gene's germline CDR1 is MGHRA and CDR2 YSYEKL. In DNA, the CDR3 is TGCGCCAGCAGCCACAAAACAGGGGGTACTGAGCAGTTCTTC. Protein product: CASSHKTGGTEQFF.

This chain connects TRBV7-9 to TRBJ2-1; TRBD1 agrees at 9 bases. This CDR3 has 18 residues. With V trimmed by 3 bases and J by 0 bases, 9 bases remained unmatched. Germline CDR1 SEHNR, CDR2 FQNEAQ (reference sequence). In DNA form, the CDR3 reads TGTGCCAGCAGCTTCGGGACAGGGTGGTGGGGCTCCTACAATGAGCAGTTCTTC. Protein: CASSFGTGWWGSYNEQFF.

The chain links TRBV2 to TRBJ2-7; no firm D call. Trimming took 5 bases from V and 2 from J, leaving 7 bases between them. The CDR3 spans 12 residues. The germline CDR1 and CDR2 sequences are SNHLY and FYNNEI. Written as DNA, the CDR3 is TGTGCCAGCAGTTCTCGGGCCTACGAGCAGTACTTC. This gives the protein CASSSRAYEQYF.

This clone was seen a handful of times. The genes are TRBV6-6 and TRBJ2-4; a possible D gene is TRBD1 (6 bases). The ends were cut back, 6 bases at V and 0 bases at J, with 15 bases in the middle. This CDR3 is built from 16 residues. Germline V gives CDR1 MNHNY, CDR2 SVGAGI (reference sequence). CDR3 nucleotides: TGTGCCAGCAGAACCCGGGACACTCTAGCCAAAAACATTCAGTACTTC. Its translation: CASRTRDTLAKNIQYF.

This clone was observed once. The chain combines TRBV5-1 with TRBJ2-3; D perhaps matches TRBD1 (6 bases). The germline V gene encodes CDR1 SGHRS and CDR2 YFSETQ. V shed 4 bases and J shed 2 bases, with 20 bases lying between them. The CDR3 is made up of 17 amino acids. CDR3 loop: CASSGRTDPLFTDTQYF. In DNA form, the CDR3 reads TGCGCCAGCAGCGGTCGGACAGATCCCCTATTCACAGATACGCAGTATTTT.

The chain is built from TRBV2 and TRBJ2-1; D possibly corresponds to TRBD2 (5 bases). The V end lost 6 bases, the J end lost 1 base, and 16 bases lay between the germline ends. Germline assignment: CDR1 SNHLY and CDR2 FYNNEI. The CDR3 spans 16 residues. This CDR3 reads CASRGIAGSSYNEQFF. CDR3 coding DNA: TGTGCCAGCAGAGGAATCGCGGGTTCGTCCTACAATGAGCAGTTCTTC.

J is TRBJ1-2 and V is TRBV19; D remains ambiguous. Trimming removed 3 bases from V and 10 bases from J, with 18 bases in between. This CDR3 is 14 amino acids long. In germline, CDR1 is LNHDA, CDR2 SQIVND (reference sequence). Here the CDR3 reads CASSISPRRPIYTF. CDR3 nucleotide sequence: TGTGCCAGTAGTATTTCCCCCCGGAGACCCATCTACACCTTC.

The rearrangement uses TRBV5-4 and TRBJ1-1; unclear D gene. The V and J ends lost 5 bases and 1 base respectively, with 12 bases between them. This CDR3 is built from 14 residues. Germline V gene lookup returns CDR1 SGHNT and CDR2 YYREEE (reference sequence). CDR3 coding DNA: TGTGCCAGCAGACAAACCGGGAAGAACACTGAAGCTTTCTTT. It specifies CASRQTGKNTEAFF.

The CDR3 nucleotides are TGTGCCAGCCTCAAGGGACCGCAGTATCTATATAGCAATCAGCCCCAGCATTTT. Translation gives CASLKGPQYLYSNQPQHF. The chain carries TRBV28 and TRBJ1-5; perhaps TRBD1 as D (5 bases). The CDR3 sequence is 18 residues long. CDR1 and CDR2 (germline): MDHEN, SYDVKM. Trimming cost V 8 bases and J 0 bases, with 23 bases left between them.

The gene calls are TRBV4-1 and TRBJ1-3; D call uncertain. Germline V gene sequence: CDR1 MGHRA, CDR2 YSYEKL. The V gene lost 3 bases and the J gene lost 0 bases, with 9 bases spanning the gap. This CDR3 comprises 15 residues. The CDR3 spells CASSHPASSGNTIYF. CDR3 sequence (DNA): TGCGCCAGCAGCCATCCAGCAAGCTCTGGAAACACCATATATTTT.

DNA of the CDR3: TGTGCCAGCAGCCAAGATTTGAAGGGCTACGAGCAGTACTTC. It yields the protein CASSQDLKGYEQYF. V gene TRBV4-2 combines with J gene TRBJ2-7, with no clear D. Deletions cut 0 bases from V and 3 bases from J, with 9 bases between. The germline V gene has CDR1 LGHNA and CDR2 YNFKEQ. This CDR3 has 14 residues.

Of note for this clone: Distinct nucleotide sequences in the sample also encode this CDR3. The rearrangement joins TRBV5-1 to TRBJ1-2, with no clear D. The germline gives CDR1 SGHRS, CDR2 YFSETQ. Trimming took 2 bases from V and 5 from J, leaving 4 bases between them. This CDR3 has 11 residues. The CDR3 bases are TGCGCCAGCAGCTTAGGGTATGGCTACACCTTC. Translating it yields CASSLGYGYTF.

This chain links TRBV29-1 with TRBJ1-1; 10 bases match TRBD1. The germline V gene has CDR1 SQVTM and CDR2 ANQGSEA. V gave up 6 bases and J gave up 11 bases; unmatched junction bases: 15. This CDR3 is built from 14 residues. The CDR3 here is CSVAGTGAALGAFF. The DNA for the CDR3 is TGCAGCGTCGCCGGGACAGGGGCCGCTCTGGGCGCTTTCTTT.